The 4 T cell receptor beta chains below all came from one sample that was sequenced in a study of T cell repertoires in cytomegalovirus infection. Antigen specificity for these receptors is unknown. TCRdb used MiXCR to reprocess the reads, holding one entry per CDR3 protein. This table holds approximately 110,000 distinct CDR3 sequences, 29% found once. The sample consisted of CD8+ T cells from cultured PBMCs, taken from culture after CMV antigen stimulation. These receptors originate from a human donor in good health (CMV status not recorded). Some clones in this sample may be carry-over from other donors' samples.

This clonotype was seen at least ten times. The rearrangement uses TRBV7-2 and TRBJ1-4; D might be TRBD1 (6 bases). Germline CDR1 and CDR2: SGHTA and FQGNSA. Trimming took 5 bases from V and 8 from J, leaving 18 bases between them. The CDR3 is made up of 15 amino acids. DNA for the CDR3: TGTGCCAGCAGCCCGGGACATCTGGAGTGGGAAAAACTGTTTTTT. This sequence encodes CASSPGHLEWEKLFF.

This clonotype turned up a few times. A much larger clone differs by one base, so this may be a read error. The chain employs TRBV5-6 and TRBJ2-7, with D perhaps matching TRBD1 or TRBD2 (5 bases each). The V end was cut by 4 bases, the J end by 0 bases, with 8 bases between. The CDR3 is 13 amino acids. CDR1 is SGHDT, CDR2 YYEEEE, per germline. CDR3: CASSPGASYEQYF. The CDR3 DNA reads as TGTGCCAGCAGCCCCGGGGCCTCCTACGAGCAGTACTTC.

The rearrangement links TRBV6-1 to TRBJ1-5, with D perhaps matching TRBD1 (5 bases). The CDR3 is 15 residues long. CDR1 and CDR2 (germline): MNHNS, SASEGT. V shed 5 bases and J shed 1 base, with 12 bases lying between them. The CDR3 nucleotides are TGTGCCAGCAGTACAAGACAGTGGAGCAATCAGCCCCAGCATTTT. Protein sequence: CASSTRQWSNQPQHF.

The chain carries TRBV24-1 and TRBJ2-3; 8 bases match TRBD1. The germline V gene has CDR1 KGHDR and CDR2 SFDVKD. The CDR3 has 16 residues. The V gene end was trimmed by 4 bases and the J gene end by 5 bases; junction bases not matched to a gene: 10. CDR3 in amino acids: CATSDLQDRDQDTQYF. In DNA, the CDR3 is TGTGCCACCAGTGACCTCCAGGACAGGGACCAAGATACGCAGTATTTT.